This T cell receptor beta chain was recovered during a study of blood T cell repertoires in COVID-19. At the level of the study: Material from acute and convalescent COVID-19 was sourced from the United States, Italy and Spain.

This CDR3 has 13 amino acids. V was trimmed by 1 base and J by 2 bases, leaving 6 bases between them. Germline lookup yields CDR1 SGHRS and CDR2 YFSETQ. Original handling: Nucleated cell counts were estimated from reference gene primer amplification. Using immunoSEQ multiplex PCR, the repertoire was profiled, and TCRdb retains in-frame clones only, with some absent. That table supplies the V and J calls and clone size; D and trimming were determined from the DNA. Of some 64,000 clones listed, 65% to 80% are singletons. The receptor's source is a woman of 80 years or more with active or convalescent COVID-19. The V gene is TRBV5-1, the J gene TRBJ1-1; no clear D gene. The specimen sequenced was peripheral blood. The CDR3 sequence is CASSLHSNTEAFF. For the CDR3, the DNA is TGCGCCAGCAGCTTGCACAGCAACACTGAAGCTTTCTTT.